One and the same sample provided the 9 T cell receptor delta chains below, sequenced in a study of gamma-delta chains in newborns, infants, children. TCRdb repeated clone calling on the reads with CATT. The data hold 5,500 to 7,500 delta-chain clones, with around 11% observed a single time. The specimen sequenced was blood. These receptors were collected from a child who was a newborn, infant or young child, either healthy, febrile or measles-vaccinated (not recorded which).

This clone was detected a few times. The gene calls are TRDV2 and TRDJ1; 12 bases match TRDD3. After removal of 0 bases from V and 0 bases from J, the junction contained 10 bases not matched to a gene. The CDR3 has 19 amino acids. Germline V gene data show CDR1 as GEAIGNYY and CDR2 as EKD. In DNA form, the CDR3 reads TGTGCCTGTGACACCCTATTACTGGGGGATACTCCAGACACCGATAAACTCATCTTT. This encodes CACDTLLLGDTPDTDKLIF.

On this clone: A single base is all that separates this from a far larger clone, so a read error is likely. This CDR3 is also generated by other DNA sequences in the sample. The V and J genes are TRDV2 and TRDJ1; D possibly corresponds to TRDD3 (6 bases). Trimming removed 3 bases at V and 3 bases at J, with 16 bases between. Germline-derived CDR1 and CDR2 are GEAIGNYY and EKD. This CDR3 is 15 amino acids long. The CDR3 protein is CACDLLGDTSDKLIF. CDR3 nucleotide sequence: TGTGCCTGTGACCTACTGGGAGATACTTCCGATAAACTCATCTTT.

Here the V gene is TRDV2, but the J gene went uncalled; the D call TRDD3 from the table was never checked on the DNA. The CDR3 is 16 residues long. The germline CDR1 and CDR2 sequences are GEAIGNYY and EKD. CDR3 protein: CACDGLGDTQNDKLIF. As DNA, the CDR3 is TGTGCCTGTGACGGACTGGGGGATACGCAAAACGATAAGCTCATCTTT.

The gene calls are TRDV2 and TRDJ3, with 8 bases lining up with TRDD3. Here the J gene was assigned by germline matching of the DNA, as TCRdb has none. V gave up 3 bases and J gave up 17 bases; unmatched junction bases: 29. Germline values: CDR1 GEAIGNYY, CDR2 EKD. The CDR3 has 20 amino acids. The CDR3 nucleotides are TGTGCCTGTGACCCCGTGCTCTGGGGGAATAGCTCCTGGGACACCGGAAAGATGTTTTTC. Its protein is CACDPVLWGNSSWDTGKMFF.

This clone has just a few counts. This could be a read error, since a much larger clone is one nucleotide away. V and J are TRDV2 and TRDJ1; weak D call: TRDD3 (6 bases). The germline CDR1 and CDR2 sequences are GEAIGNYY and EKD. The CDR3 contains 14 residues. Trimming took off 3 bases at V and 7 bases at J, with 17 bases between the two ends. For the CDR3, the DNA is TGTGCCTGTGACGCCTTGTCGGGGGACCCTAAACTCATCTTT. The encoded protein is CACDALSGDPKLIF.

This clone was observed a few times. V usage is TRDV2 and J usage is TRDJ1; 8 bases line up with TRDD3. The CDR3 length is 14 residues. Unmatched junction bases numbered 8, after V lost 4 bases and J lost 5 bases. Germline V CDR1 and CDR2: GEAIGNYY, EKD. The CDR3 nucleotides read TGTGCCTGTGAAGGACTGGGGGCCCCGGATAAACTCATCTTT. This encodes CACEGLGAPDKLIF.

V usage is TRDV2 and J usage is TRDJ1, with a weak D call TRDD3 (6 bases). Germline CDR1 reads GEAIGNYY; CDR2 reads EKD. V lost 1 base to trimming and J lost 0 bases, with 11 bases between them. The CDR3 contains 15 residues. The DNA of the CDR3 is TGTGCCTGTGACACGCTGGGGATTGACACCGATAAACTCATCTTT. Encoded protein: CACDTLGIDTDKLIF.

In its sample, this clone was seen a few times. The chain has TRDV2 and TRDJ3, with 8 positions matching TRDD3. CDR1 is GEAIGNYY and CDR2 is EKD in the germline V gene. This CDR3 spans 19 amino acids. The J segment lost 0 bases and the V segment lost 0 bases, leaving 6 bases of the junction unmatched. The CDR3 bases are TGTGCCTGTGACACCGCTGGGGGACCAGGCTCCTGGGACACCCGACAGATGTTTTTC. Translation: CACDTAGGPGSWDTRQMFF.

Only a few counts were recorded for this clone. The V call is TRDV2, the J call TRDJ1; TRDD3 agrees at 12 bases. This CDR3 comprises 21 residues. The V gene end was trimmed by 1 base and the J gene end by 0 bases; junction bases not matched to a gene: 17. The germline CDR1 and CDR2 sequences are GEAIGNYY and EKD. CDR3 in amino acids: CACDTFLGDTKGGKYTDKLIF. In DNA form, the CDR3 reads TGTGCCTGTGACACATTTCTGGGGGATACGAAGGGGGGCAAGTACACCGATAAACTCATCTTT.